This entry concerns a single T cell receptor (beta chain). Trimming took 1 base from V and 8 from J, leaving 15 bases between them. Germline V gene data show CDR1 as SGDLS and CDR2 as YYNGEE. The CDR3 totals 14 residues. Clones were read by immunoSEQ multiplex PCR, and TCRdb kept only the in-frame ones, dropping some. The profile covers tens of thousands of clones, with around 87% appearing a single time and 3.9% taken by the ten largest. This specimen belongs to a study of blood T cell repertoires in COVID-19. The V gene is TRBV9, the J gene TRBJ1-1; weak D call: TRBD1 (6 bases). The source material was peripheral blood. This receptor was taken from a human donor in a cohort sampled during active COVID-19. The CDR3 here is CASSVTTGTLEAFF. CDR3 coding DNA: TGTGCCAGCAGCGTAACCACAGGGACCCTAGAAGCTTTCTTT.